This TCR beta chain stems from a study of blood T cells in healthy people across ages. Study-level points and caveats: Estimates drawn from one million T cells were deemed to understate diversity.

Then a second PCR, running about 6 to 12 cycles, was carried out with a sample-barcoded 5' primer and a J-beta primer mix. MiXCR, run by TCRdb on the 5' RACE reads, gives a single entry per CDR3 protein. The sample has roughly 1,500,000 distinct CDR3 sequences; 35% to 45% are singletons. Notes on this clonotype: Its specificity is unknown. Just one base apart from a much larger clone, this may be a read error.

Isolation recovered at least 6.5 million PBMCs from every sample. Source material: blood. This receptor was identified in a woman under 30 in good health.

The CDR3 is CAVGVVANYGYTF. CDR3 nucleotide sequence: TGTGCAGTGGGTGTAGTAGCTAACTATGGCTACACCTTC. This chain connects TRBV6-5 to TRBJ1-2; D unclear. Germline-derived CDR1 and CDR2 are MNHEY and SVGAGI. CDR3 length: 13 residues.